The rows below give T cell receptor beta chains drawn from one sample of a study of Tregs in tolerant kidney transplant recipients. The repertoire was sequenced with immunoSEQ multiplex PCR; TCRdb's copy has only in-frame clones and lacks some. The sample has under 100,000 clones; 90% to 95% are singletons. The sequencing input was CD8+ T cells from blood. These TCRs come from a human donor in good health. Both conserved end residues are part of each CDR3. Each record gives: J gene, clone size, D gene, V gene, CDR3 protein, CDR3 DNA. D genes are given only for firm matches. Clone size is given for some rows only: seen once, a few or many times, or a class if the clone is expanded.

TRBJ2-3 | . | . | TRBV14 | CASSQDRRTRTSTDTQYF | TGTGCCAGCAGCCAAGATCGCCGAACCCGGACTAGCACAGATACGCAGTATTTT
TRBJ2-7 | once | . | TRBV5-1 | CASSLDPGSYEQYF | TGCGCCAGCAGCTTGGATCCTGGCTCCTACGAGCAGTACTTC
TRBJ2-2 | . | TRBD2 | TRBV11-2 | CASSLGGAWISGELFF | TGTGCCAGCAGCTTGGGAGGGGCCTGGATCTCCGGGGAGCTGTTTTTT
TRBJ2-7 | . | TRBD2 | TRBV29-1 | CSVPLAGGPMGSYEQYF | TGCAGCGTTCCCCTAGCGGGAGGGCCGATGGGCTCCTACGAGCAGTACTTC
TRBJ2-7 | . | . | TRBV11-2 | CASSLAILLEASSYEQYF | TGTGCCAGCAGCTTAGCCATTCTATTAGAAGCGTCCTCCTACGAGCAGTACTTC
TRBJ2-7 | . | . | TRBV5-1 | CASSLIQGNDEQYF | TGCGCCAGCAGCTTGATCCAAGGTAACGACGAGCAGTACTTC
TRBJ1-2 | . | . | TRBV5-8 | CASSFTAPANYGYTF | TGTGCCAGCAGCTTTACAGCACCCGCTAACTATGGCTACACCTTC
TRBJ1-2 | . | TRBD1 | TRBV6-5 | CASGGPGQSF | TGTGCCAGTGGTGGGCCGGGACAGTCGTTC
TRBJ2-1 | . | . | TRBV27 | CASRNYNEQFF | TGTGCCAGCAGAAACTACAATGAGCAGTTCTTC
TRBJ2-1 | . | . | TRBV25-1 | CASSEEGKGLRDNEQFF | TGTGCCAGCAGTGAGGAGGGTAAGGGCCTCAGGGACAATGAGCAGTTCTTC
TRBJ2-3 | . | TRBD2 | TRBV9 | CASSGTRPSTDTQYF | TGTGCCAGCAGCGGGACTAGGCCAAGCACAGATACGCAGTATTTT
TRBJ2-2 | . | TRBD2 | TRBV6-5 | CASSYGTSGPTGELFF | TGTGCCAGCAGTTACGGGACTAGCGGGCCCACCGGGGAGCTGTTTTTT
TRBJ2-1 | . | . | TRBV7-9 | CASSSLWDEQFF | TGTGCCAGCTCCTCTCTCTGGGATGAGCAGTTCTTC
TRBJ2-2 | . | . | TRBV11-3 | CASSLNTGELFF | TGTGCCAGCAGCTTGAACACCGGGGAGCTGTTTTTT
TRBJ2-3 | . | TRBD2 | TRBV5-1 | CASGAGGGTDTQYF | TGCGCCAGCGGAGCGGGGGGTGGCACAGATACGCAGTATTTT